This T cell receptor (beta chain) was documented in a study of blood T cells in healthy people across ages. On the study more broadly: There was about one barcoded beta molecule captured by template switching per two T cells.

V lost 4 bases and J lost 4; bases outside the gene matches: 4. From germline, CDR1 is SNHLY and CDR2 FYNNEI. There are 14 residues in the CDR3. A sample-barcoded 5' primer and a J-beta primer mix were used in a second PCR of about 6 to 12 cycles. The authors tagged each cDNA molecule using a template-switch adaptor with 12 random nucleotides. Using its own MiXCR run on the 5' RACE reads, TCRdb lists one record per CDR3 protein. Of some 1 million distinct CDR3 sequences listed, 40% to 45% are singletons. Study observations and caveats: Shifts in expanded clonotypes may have been confounded by donor CMV status, which was unknown.

The sample holds one count of this clonotype. Its antigen remains unidentified. This chain uses TRBV2 with TRBJ1-1; TRBD1 aligns across 9 bases. This receptor was taken from a woman between 55 and 75 years old in good health. The sequencing sample was made of blood. The CDR3 here is CASSGDRVSTEAFF. The CDR3 nucleotides read TGTGCCAGCAGTGGGGACAGGGTCAGCACTGAAGCTTTCTTT.